This is a list of T cell receptor beta chains from one sample in a study of blood T cell repertoires in COVID-19. TCRdb's copy holds only in-frame clones and misses some; the assay was immunoSEQ multiplex PCR. Of 150,000 or so clones listed, roughly 88% are singletons. The specimen sequenced was PBMCs or T cells enriched from blood (not recorded which). Receptors were obtained from a woman in her sixties who had recovered from COVID-19. Each CDR3 is given with its conserved first and last residue. D genes are given only for firm matches.

V	J	D	DNA	CDR3
TRBV19	TRBJ1-5	-	TGTGCCAGTAGTATAACAGTGAATCAGCCCCAGCATTTT	CASSITVNQPQHF
TRBV7-9	TRBJ1-2	-	TGTGCCAGCAGCCCCGTAGCCTATGGCTACACCTTC	CASSPVAYGYTF
TRBV10-3	TRBJ1-1	-	TGTGCCATCCGTGGGGACAAGGTGGATGAAGCTTTCTTT	CAIRGDKVDEAFF
TRBV5-4	TRBJ1-3	-	TGTGCCAGCAGCTCAGGAGGACGGAACTCTGGAAACACCATATATTTT	CASSSGGRNSGNTIYF
TRBV16	TRBJ1-2	TRBD1	TGTGCCAGCAGCCCGGGACAGGGGTATGGCTACACCTTC	CASSPGQGYGYTF
TRBV29-1	TRBJ2-3	TRBD2	TGCAGCGTTGCTGGACTAGCAGAACGCACAGATACGCAGTATTTT	CSVAGLAERTDTQYF
TRBV9	TRBJ2-3	-	TGTGCCAGCAGCGTAGGTCAGGGGCCTAACACGGATACGCAGTATTTT	CASSVGQGPNTDTQYF
TRBV5-1	TRBJ2-5	TRBD1	TGCGCCAGCAGCTTGGCAGGGGGCGAGACCCAGTACTTC	CASSLAGGETQYF
TRBV2	TRBJ1-4	TRBD1	TGTGCCAGCACCGATATCCGGGACAGACCTGAAAAACTGTTTTTT	CASTDIRDRPEKLFF
TRBV5-1	TRBJ2-7	TRBD1	TGCGCCAGCAGCTTAGTTTACAGGGGGTCCTACGAGCAGTACTTC	CASSLVYRGSYEQYF
TRBV7-6	TRBJ2-5	-	TGTGCCAGCAGCTTGGGGAGAGGGGAGACCCAGTACTTC	CASSLGRGETQYF